A selection of T cell receptor beta chains follows, all from one sample in a study of blood T cell repertoires in COVID-19. The method was immunoSEQ multiplex PCR; TCRdb's version includes in-frame clones alone and lacks a portion of them. The sample holds over 200,000 clones, 75% to 90% seen once. The specimen sequenced was peripheral blood. The receptors stem from a young man with COVID-19, enrolled during active disease. Each CDR3 is given with its conserved first and last residue.

v_gene: TRBV19
CDR3aa: CASTLFTGELFF

v_gene: TRBV7-2
CDR3aa: CASSSGQEWDTIYF

v_gene: TRBV5-1
CDR3aa: CASSTRRTSGTYEQFF

v_gene: TRBV5-1
CDR3aa: CASSLTPRQGSGYTF

v_gene: TRBV5-5
CDR3aa: CASSPYPVLLLTDTQYF

v_gene: TRBV29-1
CDR3aa: CSGRGPGNTIYF

v_gene: TRBV4-2
CDR3aa: CASSQETLLAKNIQYF

v_gene: TRBV25-1
CDR3aa: CASSGGSLNSYNSPLHF

v_gene: TRBV19
CDR3aa: CASSMGGAITEAFF

v_gene: TRBV2
CDR3aa: CASSGQGTNYGYTF

v_gene: TRBV9
CDR3aa: CASSVDGNSYNEQFF

v_gene: TRBV24-1
CDR3aa: CATSANPRGAQGATDTQYF

v_gene: TRBV5-8
CDR3aa: CASSPPPGQGFSDTEAFF

v_gene: TRBV6-6
CDR3aa: CASSSTGGVVEAFF

v_gene: TRBV29-1
CDR3aa: CSVERAWNTGELFF

v_gene: TRBV27
CDR3aa: CASSSSYEQYF

v_gene: TRBV28
CDR3aa: CASSRQGVYEQYF

v_gene: TRBV6-1
CDR3aa: CASSEPGSYGYTF

v_gene: TRBV3-1/TRBV3-2
CDR3aa: CASSQDRVGEQYF

v_gene: TRBV28
CDR3aa: CASSLAGTSANEQFF

v_gene: TRBV9
CDR3aa: CASNPGTGGFGELFF

v_gene: TRBV6-5
CDR3aa: CASSRAGGTDTQYF

v_gene: TRBV7-3
CDR3aa: CASSFGLAYNEQFF

v_gene: TRBV2
CDR3aa: CASSEASGNQPQHF

v_gene: TRBV6-2/TRBV6-3
CDR3aa: CASSYLLVEQGAWYEQYF